Listed below are T cell receptor beta chains from one sample, sequenced in a study of shared clonotypes between healthy human individuals. Libraries were prepared by immunoSEQ multiplex PCR; TCRdb keeps only in-frame clonotypes and omits some of them. The sample records over 850,000 clones, around 82% being singletons. Sequenced sample: memory CD4+ T cells from PBMCs. These receptors all stem from a man aged 18-30 years in good health. Some clones in this sample may be carry-over from other donors' samples. CDR3s include the opening cysteine and the closing phenylalanine or tryptophan. The D gene is left open where the match is weak. The size of a clone is reported for some rows only, either as once, few or many, or as a class for expanded clones.

TRBD1 | TRBJ1-2 | TRBV7-2 | . | CASSPDRGGNYGYTF | TGTGCCAGCAGCCCCGACAGGGGTGGAAACTATGGCTACACCTTC
. | TRBJ2-7 | TRBV18 | . | CASSRDSSYEQYF | TGTGCCAGCTCACGTGACAGCTCCTACGAGCAGTACTTC
. | TRBJ1-4 | TRBV28 | . | CASSSMIGGSEKLFF | TGTGCCAGCAGTTCTATGATAGGTGGGAGTGAAAAACTGTTTTTT
TRBD2 | TRBJ2-5 | TRBV6-5 | . | CASSYLIAGQETQYF | TGTGCCAGCAGTTACTTAATAGCGGGGCAAGAGACCCAGTACTTC
. | TRBJ2-5 | TRBV12-2 | . | CASRLQETQYF | TGTGCAAGTCGCCTTCAGGAGACCCAGTACTTC
TRBD1 | TRBJ1-3 | TRBV2 | . | CASTTDRGDTIYF | TGTGCCAGTACCACGGACAGGGGCGACACCATATATTTT
. | TRBJ2-5 | TRBV7-2 | . | CASSLAGTQETQYF | TGTGCCAGCAGCTTAGCGGGGACTCAAGAGACCCAGTACTTC
TRBD1 | TRBJ1-4 | TRBV15 | few | CATRNELEPRDRRRAKLFF | TGTGCCACCAGAAACGAACTAGAACCGCGGGACAGGAGGAGAGCAAAACTGTTTTTT
. | TRBJ2-7 | TRBV9 | many | CASSVGLGVSHQYF | TGTGCCAGCAGCGTAGGATTAGGGGTCAGCCACCAGTACTTC
. | TRBJ2-7 | TRBV7-2 | many | CASSLAWGSGIAEQYF | TGTGCCAGCAGCTTAGCGTGGGGGTCAGGGATTGCCGAGCAGTACTTC
. | TRBJ1-2 | TRBV5-1 | once | CASSLATAGGDGYTF | TGCGCCAGCAGCTTGGCCACCGCAGGAGGGGATGGCTACACCTTC
. | TRBJ2-3 | TRBV28 | . | CASSPVGDTQYF | TGTGCCAGCAGTCCTGTGGGAGATACGCAGTATTTT
. | TRBJ1-1 | TRBV7-9 | . | CASSPTGKRTEAFF | TGTGCCAGCAGCCCCACAGGGAAGAGGACTGAAGCTTTCTTT
. | TRBJ2-4 | TRBV30 | . | CAWSNRAILAKNIQYF | TGTGCCTGGTCGAACAGGGCAATACTAGCCAAAAACATTCAGTACTTC
. | TRBJ2-7 | TRBV5-1 | . | CASSFNRAGGDEQYF | TGCGCCAGCAGCTTTAACAGGGCTGGAGGGGACGAGCAGTACTTC
TRBD2 | TRBJ2-7 | TRBV27 | once | CASSLARTSGRMGVEQYF | TGTGCCAGCAGTTTAGCGAGGACTAGCGGGAGAATGGGGGTCGAGCAGTACTTC
. | TRBJ1-3 | TRBV28 | once | CASSLSSGVGVGNTIYF | TGTGCCAGCAGTTTATCATCGGGGGTGGGTGTTGGAAACACCATATATTTT
TRBD1 | TRBJ1-2 | TRBV2 | . | CASSTVGTVPGYTF | TGTGCCAGCAGTACTGTAGGGACAGTCCCTGGCTACACCTTC
TRBD2 | TRBJ2-7 | TRBV27 | . | CASSSGLVYQQYF | TGTGCCAGCAGTTCTGGACTAGTTTATCAGCAGTACTTC
. | TRBJ2-3 | TRBV5-6 | . | CASSLGTKSTDTQYF | TGTGCCAGCAGCTTGGGGACAAAGAGCACAGATACGCAGTATTTT
TRBD2 | TRBJ2-3 | TRBV9 | . | CASSGRLAGSTDTQYF | TGTGCCAGCAGCGGAAGGCTAGCGGGGAGCACAGATACGCAGTATTTT
. | TRBJ1-1 | TRBV5-4 | few | CASSRDGGYTEAFF | TGTGCCAGCAGTCGGGACGGAGGTTACACTGAAGCTTTCTTT
. | TRBJ2-3 | TRBV30 | . | CARGTRVGDTQYF | TGTGCCCGAGGTACACGGGTCGGGGATACGCAGTATTTT
. | TRBJ1-1 | TRBV5-1 | . | CASSPVGGQLTEAFF | TGCGCCAGCAGCCCCGTCGGGGGGCAGCTCACTGAAGCTTTCTTT